This is a list of T cell receptor beta chains from one sample in a study of cytomegalovirus exposure and HLA in healthy donors. Libraries were prepared by immunoSEQ multiplex PCR; TCRdb keeps only in-frame clonotypes and omits some of them. The data hold fewer than 200,000 clones, with roughly 13% observed a single time. Sequencing used PBMCs. The receptors stem from a man aged 45-60 years in good health and CMV-seropositive. CDR3s include the opening cysteine and the closing phenylalanine or tryptophan. A D gene is named only where the DNA matches it firmly. Some rows mark clone size as missing; the rest say once, few, many or name a class of expanded clone.

j_call	d_call	clone_size	v_call	cdr3_nt	cdr3_aa
TRBJ1-2	TRBD1	few	TRBV30	TGTGCCTGCCCTTTCCAGGACAGGGGCAGGGGCTACACCTTC	CACPFQDRGRGYTF
TRBJ2-1	TRBD2	few	TRBV5-1	TGCGCCAGCAGCTCCGCCGGGACTAGCGGGGGAAGTGAGCAGTTCTTC	CASSSAGTSGGSEQFF
TRBJ2-3	NA	few	TRBV6-5	TGTGCCAGCAGTTTAATGGGCGGGCGCACAGATACGCAGTATTTT	CASSLMGGRTDTQYF
TRBJ1-6	TRBD1	few	TRBV30	TGTGCCTGGAGTCAACGGGACAGGGTGGGTTCACCCCTCCACTTT	CAWSQRDRVGSPLHF
TRBJ2-1	TRBD1	few	TRBV5-1	TGCGCCAGCAGCTTGGGGACAGGGGCCTACAATGAGCAGTTCTTC	CASSLGTGAYNEQFF
TRBJ1-5	NA	few	TRBV5-1	TGCGCCAGCAGCTTGGGAGGAGGTGGTCAGCCCCAGCATTTT	CASSLGGGGQPQHF
TRBJ2-2	NA	few	TRBV19	TGTGCCAGTATGAAACAGGGAACCGGGGAGCTGTTTTTT	CASMKQGTGELFF
TRBJ2-2	TRBD2	NA	TRBV11-3	TGTGCCAGCAGCCGGACTAGCGGTGGGGAGCTGTTTTTT	CASSRTSGGELFF
TRBJ1-2	NA	NA	TRBV4-1	TGCGCCAGCAGCCGAGAAAGGAGTTATGGCTACACCTTC	CASSRERSYGYTF
TRBJ2-5	NA	NA	TRBV19	TGTGCCAGTAGAACCGGCGGGGACCTACAAGAGACCCAGTACTTC	CASRTGGDLQETQYF
TRBJ1-1	NA	few	TRBV4-1	TGCGCCAGCAGCCAGGTTTCCACGAGGAACACTGAAGCTTTCTTT	CASSQVSTRNTEAFF
TRBJ1-1	NA	few	TRBV15	TGTGCCACCAGCAGAGATAGGGGCACTGAAGCTTTCTTT	CATSRDRGTEAFF
TRBJ1-5	TRBD1	few	TRBV27	TGTGCCAGCGGGACAGTTTATAGCAATCAGCCCCAGCATTTT	CASGTVYSNQPQHF
TRBJ2-5	NA	few	TRBV6-5	TGTGCCAGCAGCCCCACAGCACAAGAGACCCAGTACTTC	CASSPTAQETQYF
TRBJ1-1	TRBD1	NA	TRBV28	TGTGCCAGCAGTACTCAGGGGGCGAGCACTGAAGCTTTCTTT	CASSTQGASTEAFF
TRBJ1-4	NA	NA	TRBV11-3	TGTGCCAGCAGCTTAGATGGGGCGGATGAAAAACTGTTTTTT	CASSLDGADEKLFF
TRBJ2-3	NA	NA	TRBV7-8	TGTGCCAGCAGCTTAGGTCCGAGGCTGAGCACAGATACGCAGTATTTT	CASSLGPRLSTDTQYF
TRBJ2-5	TRBD1	few	TRBV6-5	TGTGCCAGCAGTGACAGGGGGAAAGAGACCCAGTACTTC	CASSDRGKETQYF
TRBJ2-5	NA	NA	TRBV18	TGTGCCAGCTCACCACCGAACAGGAGACAAGAGACCCAGTACTTC	CASSPPNRRQETQYF
TRBJ1-1	NA	NA	TRBV6-1	TGTGCCAGCAGTCCTGGGCGGGGAAACACTGAAGCTTTCTTT	CASSPGRGNTEAFF
TRBJ1-4	TRBD1	NA	TRBV10-3	TGTGCCATCTCCCGACAGGGAAGGAATGAAAAACTGTTTTTT	CAISRQGRNEKLFF
TRBJ1-1	NA	few	TRBV6-5	TGTGCCAGCAGGCCTGAACCTCAGGGAAACACTGAAGCTTTCTTT	CASRPEPQGNTEAFF
TRBJ2-5	NA	NA	TRBV4-3	TGCGCCAGCGCTCCCTCTGCGCCGTTTGGGACCCAGTACTTC	CASAPSAPFGTQYF
TRBJ2-7	NA	few	TRBV27	TGTGCCAGCAGAATGGACACCGGTGGCACCTACGAGCAGTACTTC	CASRMDTGGTYEQYF
TRBJ1-2	TRBD1	few	TRBV11-2	TGTGCCAGCAGCCAACTCGACAGGGGACGCGGCTACACCTTC	CASSQLDRGRGYTF
TRBJ1-1	NA	few	TRBV7-9	TGTGCCAGCAGCTTAACCGGGGGAGGATCTGAAGCTTTCTTT	CASSLTGGGSEAFF
TRBJ1-4	TRBD1	few	TRBV9	TGTGCCAGCAGCCCTAGGGGTCAGGGGGTAGGAGGTGAAAAACTGTTTTTT	CASSPRGQGVGGEKLFF
TRBJ1-2	TRBD1	NA	TRBV11-2	TGTGCCAGCACCCTGACAGGGGGAAGTTTTGGCTACACCTTC	CASTLTGGSFGYTF
TRBJ2-1	NA	few	TRBV6-1	TGTGCCAGCAGTCCTTTTTCGGAGCAGTTCTTC	CASSPFSEQFF
TRBJ1-4	NA	few	TRBV18	TGTGCCAGCTCACCAATGAGTGATTCCGGTGAAAAACTGTTTTTT	CASSPMSDSGEKLFF
TRBJ2-5	NA	NA	TRBV4-3	TGCGCCAGCAGCCAAGATCGGACCCAGTACTTC	CASSQDRTQYF
TRBJ1-5	NA	few	TRBV6-6	TGTGCCAGCAGGTGGGACTTTGGCAATCAGCCCCAGCATTTT	CASRWDFGNQPQHF
TRBJ2-2	TRBD2	few	TRBV5-1	TGCGCCAGCAGCTCAATTTCCCCCGGGACTAGCAGGTCCCGAACGGGAACCGGGGAGCTGTTTTTT	CASSSISPGTSRSRTGTGELFF
TRBJ1-6	NA	few	TRBV4-3	TGCGCCAGCAGCCAAGATACCGGGGGTTCCTATTCACCCCTCCACTTT	CASSQDTGGSYSPLHF
TRBJ2-2	NA	NA	TRBV28	TGTGCCAGCATCCGGGGGGCTGGGGCCGGGGAGCTGTTTTTT	CASIRGAGAGELFF
TRBJ1-2	NA	NA	TRBV27	TGTGCCAGCACCAAGATATCAGGGGACGACTACACCTTC	CASTKISGDDYTF